The rows below give T cell receptor beta chains drawn from one sample of a study of T cell repertoires in cytomegalovirus infection. TCRdb re-derived calls from the reads in MiXCR, one entry per CDR3 protein. The table records more than 650,000 distinct CDR3 sequences, 35% of them present only once. Sequences were obtained from PBMCs. The source is a human donor in good health (CMV status not recorded). Some clones in this sample may be carry-over from other donors' samples. Both conserved end residues are part of each CDR3. A D gene is named only where the DNA matches it firmly.

J gene	V gene	D gene	CDR3 protein
TRBJ1-1	TRBV5-1	-	CASSLLDETDLNTEAFF
TRBJ2-5	TRBV7-2	TRBD2	CASSLGLAGAPQGF
TRBJ2-5	TRBV29-1	-	CSVDRGPELTQYF
TRBJ1-6	TRBV27	-	CASTLGRGYNSPLHF
TRBJ2-3	TRBV7-2	TRBD2	CASSLVTSGYTDTQYF
TRBJ2-5	TRBV2	-	CASVYQETQYF
TRBJ2-7	TRBV12-3/TRBV12-4	TRBD1	CASSHVQQGHTYEQYF
TRBJ2-1	TRBV7-2	-	CASTRTFYNEQFF
TRBJ2-7	TRBV19	-	CATSIGPSSSYEQYF
TRBJ2-3	TRBV12-5	TRBD2	CASGLVGLAAGTDTQYF
TRBJ1-2	TRBV5-4	TRBD1	CASSLIGQDSYTF
TRBJ2-3	TRBV9	TRBD2	CASSVSGTRTDTQYF
TRBJ1-2	TRBV3-1	-	CASSQEGRFYGYTF
TRBJ1-5	TRBV3-1	-	CASSRSGNQPQHF
TRBJ1-1	TRBV28	-	CASSPTGLTEAFF
TRBJ2-2	TRBV6-5	-	CATSIRQEGTGELFF
TRBJ2-7	TRBV2	TRBD1	CASRDQGDIELYF
TRBJ2-3	TRBV12-3/TRBV12-4	-	CASSLSAPETQYF
TRBJ2-1	TRBV24-1	-	CATSESDRPSDEQFF
TRBJ2-5	TRBV12-3/TRBV12-4	-	CASSFFVVSETQYF
TRBJ1-1	TRBV7-8	TRBD1	CASIQGQANTEAFF
TRBJ1-1	TRBV7-8	-	CASSPRDKNTEAFF
TRBJ1-2	TRBV6-5	TRBD1	CASNMGQGFGYTF
TRBJ2-7	TRBV20-1	TRBD2	CSASPRGVSLYEQYF
TRBJ1-5	TRBV4-1	TRBD1	CASSQDEGRGHQPQHF
TRBJ1-2	TRBV6-6	TRBD1	CASSYPAQGAGGYTF
TRBJ2-7	TRBV7-9	-	CASSSPGQTYEQYF